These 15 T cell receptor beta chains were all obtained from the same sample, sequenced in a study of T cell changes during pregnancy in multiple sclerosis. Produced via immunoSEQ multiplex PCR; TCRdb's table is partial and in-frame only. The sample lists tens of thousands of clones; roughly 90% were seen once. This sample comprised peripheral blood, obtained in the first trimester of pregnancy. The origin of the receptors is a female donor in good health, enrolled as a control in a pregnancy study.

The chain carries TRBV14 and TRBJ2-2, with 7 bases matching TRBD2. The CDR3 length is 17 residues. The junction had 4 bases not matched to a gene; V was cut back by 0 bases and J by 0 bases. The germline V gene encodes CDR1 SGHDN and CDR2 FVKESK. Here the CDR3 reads CASSQEAGRTNTGELFF. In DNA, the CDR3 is TGTGCCAGCAGCCAAGAGGCCGGGAGGACGAACACCGGGGAGCTGTTTTTT.

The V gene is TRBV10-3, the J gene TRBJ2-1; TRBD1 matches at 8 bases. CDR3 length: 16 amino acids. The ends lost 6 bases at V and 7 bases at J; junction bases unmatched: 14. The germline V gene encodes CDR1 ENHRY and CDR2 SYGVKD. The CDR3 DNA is TGTGCCATCAGCCTTACCGGGACAGGTACTCTAAATGAGCAGTTCTTC. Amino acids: CAISLTGTGTLNEQFF.

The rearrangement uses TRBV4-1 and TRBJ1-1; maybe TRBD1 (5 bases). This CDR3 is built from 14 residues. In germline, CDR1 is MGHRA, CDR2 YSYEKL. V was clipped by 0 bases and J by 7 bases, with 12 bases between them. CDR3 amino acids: CASSQDNVGGEAFF. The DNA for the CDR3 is TGCGCCAGCAGCCAAGACAATGTGGGGGGTGAAGCTTTCTTT.

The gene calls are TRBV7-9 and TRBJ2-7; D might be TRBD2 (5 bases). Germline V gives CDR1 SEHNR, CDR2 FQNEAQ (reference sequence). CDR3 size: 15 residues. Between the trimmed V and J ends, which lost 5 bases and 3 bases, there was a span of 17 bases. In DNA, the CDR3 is TGTGCCAGCAGCCCTAAGCGGCTATCCCTCTACGAGCAGTACTTC. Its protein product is CASSPKRLSLYEQYF.

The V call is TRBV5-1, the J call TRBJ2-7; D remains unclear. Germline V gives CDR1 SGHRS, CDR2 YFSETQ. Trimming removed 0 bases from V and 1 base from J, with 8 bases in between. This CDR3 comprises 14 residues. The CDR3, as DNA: TGCGCCAGCAGCTTGGACACTACGTCCTACGAGCAGTACTTC. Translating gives CASSLDTTSYEQYF.

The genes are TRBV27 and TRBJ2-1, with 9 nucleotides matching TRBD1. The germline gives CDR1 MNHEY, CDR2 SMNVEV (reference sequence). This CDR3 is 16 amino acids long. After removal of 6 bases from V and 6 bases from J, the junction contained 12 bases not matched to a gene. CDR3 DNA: TGTGCCAGCAGACAGGTGTCCGGGACAGGGTCCAATGAGCAGTTCTTC. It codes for CASRQVSGTGSNEQFF.

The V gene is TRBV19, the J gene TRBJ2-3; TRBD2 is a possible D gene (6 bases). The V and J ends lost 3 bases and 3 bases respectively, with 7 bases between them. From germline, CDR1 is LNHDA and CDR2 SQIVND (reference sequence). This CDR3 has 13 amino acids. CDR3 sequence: CASSMGGTDTQYF. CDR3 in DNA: TGTGCCAGTAGTATGGGGGGTACAGATACGCAGTATTTT.

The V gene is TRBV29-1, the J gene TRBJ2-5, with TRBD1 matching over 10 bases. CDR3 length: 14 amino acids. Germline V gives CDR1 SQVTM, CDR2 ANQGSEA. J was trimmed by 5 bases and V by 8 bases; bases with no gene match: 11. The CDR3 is CSTRRTGGRETQYF. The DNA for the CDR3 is TGCAGCACAAGAAGGACAGGGGGTAGGGAGACCCAGTACTTC.

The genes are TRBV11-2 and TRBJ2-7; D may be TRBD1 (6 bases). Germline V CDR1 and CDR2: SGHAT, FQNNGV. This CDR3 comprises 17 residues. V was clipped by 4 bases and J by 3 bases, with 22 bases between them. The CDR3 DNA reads TGTGCCAGCAGCTCGTATACCGGGACACGGGCTTTCTACGAGCAGTACTTC. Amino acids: CASSSYTGTRAFYEQYF.

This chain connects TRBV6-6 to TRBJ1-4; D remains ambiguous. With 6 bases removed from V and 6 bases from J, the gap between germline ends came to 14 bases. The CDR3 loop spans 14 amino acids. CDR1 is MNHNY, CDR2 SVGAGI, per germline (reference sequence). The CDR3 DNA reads TGTGCCAGCAGACGGGGAACCTGGGATGAAAAACTGTTTTTT. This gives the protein CASRRGTWDEKLFF.

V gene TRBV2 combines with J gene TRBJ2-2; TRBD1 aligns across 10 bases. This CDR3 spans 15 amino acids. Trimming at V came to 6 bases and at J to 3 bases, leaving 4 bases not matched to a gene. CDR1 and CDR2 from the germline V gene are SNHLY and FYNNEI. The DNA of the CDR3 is TGTGCCAGCAGCCGGGACAGGGGAGACACCGGGGAGCTGTTTTTT. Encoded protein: CASSRDRGDTGELFF.

The CDR3 region has the DNA TGTGCCAGCAGTTGGGGGGAGGCTGAAGCTTTCTTT. Amino acid sequence: CASSWGEAEAFF. The chain joins TRBV6-1 to TRBJ1-1; maybe TRBD1 (5 bases). With 5 bases removed from V and 6 bases from J, the gap between germline ends came to 10 bases. Germline assignment: CDR1 MNHNS and CDR2 SASEGT. The CDR3 contains 12 residues.

The CDR3 DNA follows: TGTGCCAGCAGCAGGGAACAGGGGTACGAGCAGTACTTC. It is translated as CASSREQGYEQYF. This sequence joins TRBV7-2 and TRBJ2-7, with 7 bases identical to TRBD1. With 5 bases clipped from V and 4 bases from J, the junction kept 5 bases outside the gene matches. Germline assignment: CDR1 SGHTA and CDR2 FQGNSA. The CDR3 is 13 residues long.

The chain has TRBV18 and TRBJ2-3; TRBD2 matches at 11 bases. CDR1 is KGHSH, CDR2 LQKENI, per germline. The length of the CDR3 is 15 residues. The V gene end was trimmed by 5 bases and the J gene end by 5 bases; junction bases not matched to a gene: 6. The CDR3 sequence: CASSSTSGSKDTQYF. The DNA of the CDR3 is TGTGCCAGCTCATCAACTAGCGGGAGTAAAGATACGCAGTATTTT.

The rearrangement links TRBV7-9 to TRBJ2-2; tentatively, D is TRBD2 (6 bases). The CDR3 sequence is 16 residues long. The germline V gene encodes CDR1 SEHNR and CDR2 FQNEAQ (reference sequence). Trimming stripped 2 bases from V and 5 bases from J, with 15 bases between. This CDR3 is CASSLIERARTGELFF. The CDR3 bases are TGTGCCAGCAGCTTAATCGAGCGGGCGCGGACCGGGGAGCTGTTTTTT.